This is a list of T cell receptor beta chains from one sample in a study of cytomegalovirus exposure and HLA in healthy donors. Profiling relied on immunoSEQ multiplex PCR, and the TCRdb table lists in-frame clones only, not all of them. The sample records tens of thousands of clones, 90% to 95% being singletons. The sample taken for sequencing was PBMCs. These receptors came from a young woman in good health and CMV-seronegative. CDR3s include the opening cysteine and the closing phenylalanine or tryptophan. The D gene is left open where the match is weak. Expanded clones are given a class, and other clones once, few, many or no size at all.

J gene: TRBJ1-2; clone size: NA; D gene: NA; V gene: TRBV5-6; CDR3 protein: CASSLGQNYGYTF; CDR3 DNA: TGTGCCAGCAGCTTGGGACAAAACTATGGCTACACCTTC
J gene: TRBJ1-1; clone size: medium-sized; D gene: NA; V gene: TRBV19; CDR3 protein: CASSIGSSTEAFF; CDR3 DNA: TGTGCCAGTAGTATAGGGAGTAGCACTGAAGCTTTCTTT
J gene: TRBJ1-2; clone size: NA; D gene: NA; V gene: TRBV9; CDR3 protein: CASSGLQGNLGYTF; CDR3 DNA: TGTGCCAGCAGCGGACTTCAGGGTAATCTTGGCTACACCTTC
J gene: TRBJ2-2; clone size: NA; D gene: TRBD1; V gene: TRBV5-1; CDR3 protein: CASRVTGQIRASTGELFF; CDR3 DNA: TGCGCCAGCAGGGTCACGGGACAGATTAGGGCTAGCACCGGGGAGCTGTTTTTT
J gene: TRBJ1-6; clone size: once; D gene: NA; V gene: TRBV6-5; CDR3 protein: CASSYSSQWSLHF; CDR3 DNA: TGTGCCAGCAGTTACTCGAGCCAATGGTCCCTCCACTTT
J gene: TRBJ2-7; clone size: once; D gene: NA; V gene: TRBV6-6; CDR3 protein: CASSYSLDEQYF; CDR3 DNA: TGTGCCAGCAGTTACTCGTTAGACGAGCAGTACTTC
J gene: TRBJ1-2; clone size: NA; D gene: NA; V gene: TRBV29-1; CDR3 protein: CSVESRNGYTF; CDR3 DNA: TGCAGCGTTGAATCGCGGAATGGCTACACCTTC
J gene: TRBJ1-2; clone size: NA; D gene: NA; V gene: TRBV5-1; CDR3 protein: CASSLQGGGYTF; CDR3 DNA: TGCGCCAGCAGCTTACAGGGCGGGGGCTATACCTTC
J gene: TRBJ1-5; clone size: NA; D gene: NA; V gene: TRBV10-3; CDR3 protein: CAISESGANQPQHF; CDR3 DNA: TGTGCCATCAGTGAGTCAGGGGCCAATCAGCCCCAGCATTTT
J gene: TRBJ1-5; clone size: once; D gene: NA; V gene: TRBV27; CDR3 protein: CASSSQGWNQPQHF; CDR3 DNA: TGTGCCAGCAGTTCACAGGGTTGGAATCAGCCCCAGCATTTT
J gene: TRBJ2-4; clone size: NA; D gene: NA; V gene: TRBV27; CDR3 protein: CASSLGGAKNIQYF; CDR3 DNA: TGTGCCAGCAGTTTAGGGGGGGCCAAAAACATTCAGTACTTC
J gene: TRBJ1-2; clone size: once; D gene: NA; V gene: TRBV5-1; CDR3 protein: CASSRPTVGEYGYTF; CDR3 DNA: TGCGCCAGCAGCCGACCGACAGTAGGGGAATATGGCTACACCTTC
J gene: TRBJ2-1; clone size: once; D gene: TRBD2; V gene: TRBV27; CDR3 protein: CASRSSGSRNEQFF; CDR3 DNA: TGTGCCAGTAGGTCTAGCGGGAGTAGGAATGAGCAGTTCTTC
J gene: TRBJ1-2; clone size: NA; D gene: NA; V gene: TRBV13; CDR3 protein: CASSLVSRGSSGYTF; CDR3 DNA: TGTGCCAGCAGCTTAGTGAGTCGGGGGTCCTCTGGCTACACCTTC
J gene: TRBJ2-1; clone size: NA; D gene: TRBD2; V gene: TRBV5-1; CDR3 protein: CASRSGLAGGRVYNEQFF; CDR3 DNA: TGCGCCAGCAGAAGCGGGCTAGCGGGGGGACGTGTGTATAATGAGCAGTTCTTC
J gene: TRBJ1-3; clone size: NA; D gene: NA; V gene: TRBV7-8; CDR3 protein: CASSLRTDGNTIYF; CDR3 DNA: TGTGCCAGCAGCCTACGGACAGATGGAAACACCATATATTTT
J gene: TRBJ2-5; clone size: once; D gene: TRBD2; V gene: TRBV28; CDR3 protein: CASHRGGVETQYF; CDR3 DNA: TGTGCCAGCCATCGTGGGGGGGTAGAGACCCAGTACTTC
J gene: TRBJ2-5; clone size: NA; D gene: TRBD2; V gene: TRBV6-1; CDR3 protein: CASSERSGGFGTQYF; CDR3 DNA: TGTGCCAGCAGTGAAAGAAGCGGGGGGTTCGGGACCCAGTACTTC
J gene: TRBJ2-3; clone size: NA; D gene: TRBD2; V gene: TRBV11-3; CDR3 protein: CASSLVGSGRAKDTQYF; CDR3 DNA: TGTGCCAGCAGCTTAGTAGGTAGCGGGAGGGCCAAGGATACGCAGTATTTT
J gene: TRBJ2-2; clone size: NA; D gene: NA; V gene: TRBV4-1; CDR3 protein: CASSRTSGVTGELFF; CDR3 DNA: TGCGCCAGCAGCCGAACGTCGGGGGTAACCGGGGAGCTGTTTTTT
J gene: TRBJ1-5; clone size: NA; D gene: NA; V gene: TRBV27; CDR3 protein: CASSYTAYSNQPQHF; CDR3 DNA: TGTGCCAGCAGTTACACAGCATATAGCAATCAGCCCCAGCATTTT
J gene: TRBJ1-2; clone size: NA; D gene: NA; V gene: TRBV6-8; CDR3 protein: CASSSPGGPGYTF; CDR3 DNA: TGTGCCAGCAGCTCACCCGGAGGGCCCGGCTACACCTTC
J gene: TRBJ1-2; clone size: NA; D gene: NA; V gene: TRBV6-5; CDR3 protein: CASSYYPGYGYTF; CDR3 DNA: TGTGCCAGCAGTTACTACCCGGGCTATGGCTACACCTTC
J gene: TRBJ2-3; clone size: NA; D gene: TRBD2; V gene: TRBV7-6; CDR3 protein: CASSLDTTSGGWDTQYF; CDR3 DNA: TGTGCCAGCAGCTTAGACACGACTAGCGGGGGGTGGGATACGCAGTATTTT
J gene: TRBJ2-1; clone size: NA; D gene: NA; V gene: TRBV5-1; CDR3 protein: CASSFLGGTGEQFF; CDR3 DNA: TGCGCCAGCAGCTTTTTAGGGGGAACGGGTGAGCAGTTCTTC
J gene: TRBJ1-1; clone size: once; D gene: TRBD1; V gene: TRBV6-5; CDR3 protein: CASSYSAGQGFDFF; CDR3 DNA: TGTGCCAGCAGTTACAGTGCGGGACAGGGCTTTGATTTCTTT
J gene: TRBJ1-1; clone size: NA; D gene: TRBD1; V gene: TRBV9; CDR3 protein: CASSKQGDAYTEAFF; CDR3 DNA: TGTGCCAGCAGCAAACAGGGGGATGCGTACACTGAAGCTTTCTTT
J gene: TRBJ2-2; clone size: NA; D gene: TRBD2; V gene: TRBV4-3; CDR3 protein: CASSRNARGANTGELFF; CDR3 DNA: TGCGCCAGCAGCCGCAACGCCCGGGGGGCGAACACCGGGGAGCTGTTTTTT
J gene: TRBJ1-6; clone size: NA; D gene: TRBD1; V gene: TRBV11-3; CDR3 protein: CASSRTGGSPLHF; CDR3 DNA: TGTGCCAGCAGCAGGACAGGGGGCTCACCCCTCCACTTT
J gene: TRBJ2-1; clone size: NA; D gene: TRBD2; V gene: TRBV5-1; CDR3 protein: CASSLGRLADINEQFF; CDR3 DNA: TGCGCCAGCAGCTTGGGTCGACTAGCGGATATCAATGAGCAGTTCTTC
J gene: TRBJ2-5; clone size: once; D gene: NA; V gene: TRBV11-3; CDR3 protein: CASSPGSGEETQYF; CDR3 DNA: TGTGCCAGCAGCCCCGGGTCCGGGGAGGAGACCCAGTACTTC
J gene: TRBJ1-2; clone size: NA; D gene: TRBD1; V gene: TRBV11-3; CDR3 protein: CASSPGTGFDYGYTF; CDR3 DNA: TGTGCCAGCAGCCCAGGGACAGGGTTCGACTATGGCTACACCTTC
J gene: TRBJ1-1; clone size: NA; D gene: TRBD1; V gene: TRBV5-1; CDR3 protein: CASSLTGQGGTEAFF; CDR3 DNA: TGCGCCAGCAGCTTAACAGGACAGGGGGGGACTGAAGCTTTCTTT
J gene: TRBJ1-5; clone size: NA; D gene: NA; V gene: TRBV7-5; CDR3 protein: CVRSSRDRGKVGSNQPQHF; CDR3 DNA: TGTGTCAGAAGCTCGCGGGACAGGGGGAAGGTAGGAAGCAATCAGCCCCAGCATTTT
J gene: TRBJ1-2; clone size: NA; D gene: NA; V gene: TRBV19; CDR3 protein: CASSIVSGGSYGYTF; CDR3 DNA: TGTGCCAGTAGTATAGTGTCGGGCGGGTCGTATGGCTACACCTTC
J gene: TRBJ2-1; clone size: once; D gene: TRBD1; V gene: TRBV7-9; CDR3 protein: CASSLRTGNAGNEQFF; CDR3 DNA: TGTGCCAGCAGCTTGAGGACAGGGAATGCGGGCAATGAGCAGTTCTTC
J gene: TRBJ1-2; clone size: NA; D gene: NA; V gene: TRBV6-6; CDR3 protein: CASSYPGSGYTF; CDR3 DNA: TGTGCCAGCAGTTACCCCGGTTCTGGCTACACCTTC
J gene: TRBJ2-3; clone size: NA; D gene: NA; V gene: TRBV7-2; CDR3 protein: CASSYSGPLTDTQYF; CDR3 DNA: TGTGCCAGCAGCTATAGCGGACCCCTTACAGATACGCAGTATTTT
J gene: TRBJ2-1; clone size: NA; D gene: NA; V gene: TRBV30; CDR3 protein: CAWTWEWGEQFF; CDR3 DNA: TGTGCCTGGACTTGGGAGTGGGGTGAGCAGTTCTTC
J gene: TRBJ2-3; clone size: NA; D gene: NA; V gene: TRBV6-6; CDR3 protein: CASNPLGTDTQYF; CDR3 DNA: TGTGCCAGCAACCCTCTAGGCACAGATACGCAGTATTTT
J gene: TRBJ2-1; clone size: NA; D gene: TRBD2; V gene: TRBV7-7; CDR3 protein: CASSFGLAANEQFF; CDR3 DNA: TGTGCCAGCAGCTTTGGACTAGCGGCGAATGAGCAGTTCTTC
J gene: TRBJ2-5; clone size: NA; D gene: NA; V gene: TRBV6-1; CDR3 protein: CASSETWGAGETQYF; CDR3 DNA: TGTGCCAGCAGTGAGACGTGGGGTGCAGGGGAGACCCAGTACTTC
J gene: TRBJ1-5; clone size: NA; D gene: TRBD1; V gene: TRBV6-6; CDR3 protein: CASSPGDRGLGQPQHF; CDR3 DNA: TGTGCCAGCAGTCCTGGGGACAGGGGTCTGGGTCAGCCCCAGCATTTT
J gene: TRBJ2-3; clone size: NA; D gene: NA; V gene: TRBV10-3; CDR3 protein: CAISVAPGSIGDTQYF; CDR3 DNA: TGTGCCATCAGTGTGGCTCCCGGGTCGATCGGAGATACGCAGTATTTT
J gene: TRBJ2-1; clone size: NA; D gene: NA; V gene: TRBV5-1; CDR3 protein: CASSFPGTPNEQFF; CDR3 DNA: TGCGCCAGCAGCTTCCCCGGGACACCTAATGAGCAGTTCTTC
J gene: TRBJ1-1; clone size: NA; D gene: NA; V gene: TRBV7-9; CDR3 protein: CASSQGVGGTEAFF; CDR3 DNA: TGTGCCAGCAGCCAGGGAGTCGGGGGGACTGAAGCTTTCTTT
J gene: TRBJ2-5; clone size: NA; D gene: TRBD1; V gene: TRBV7-8; CDR3 protein: CASSLNTGQTQETQYF; CDR3 DNA: TGTGCCAGCAGCCTTAATACGGGACAGACACAAGAGACCCAGTACTTC
J gene: TRBJ2-5; clone size: NA; D gene: NA; V gene: TRBV10-2; CDR3 protein: CASSESGGSAETQYF; CDR3 DNA: TGCGCCAGCAGTGAGTCTGGAGGTAGTGCCGAAACCCAGTACTTC
J gene: TRBJ1-2; clone size: NA; D gene: NA; V gene: TRBV7-8; CDR3 protein: CASSLWGAYGYTF; CDR3 DNA: TGTGCCAGCAGCTTATGGGGCGCCTATGGCTACACCTTC
J gene: TRBJ2-5; clone size: once; D gene: TRBD2; V gene: TRBV11-2; CDR3 protein: CASSSPGLAGGETQYF; CDR3 DNA: TGTGCCAGCAGCTCCCCGGGACTAGCGGGAGGAGAGACCCAGTACTTC
J gene: TRBJ1-2; clone size: once; D gene: NA; V gene: TRBV10-3; CDR3 protein: CAISLTKGYGYTF; CDR3 DNA: TGTGCCATCAGTCTGACAAAGGGGTATGGCTACACCTTC
J gene: TRBJ2-3; clone size: NA; D gene: TRBD2; V gene: TRBV9; CDR3 protein: CASSRWTSGGISTDTQYF; CDR3 DNA: TGTGCCAGCAGCCGCTGGACTAGCGGGGGGATTAGCACAGATACGCAGTATTTT
J gene: TRBJ1-2; clone size: few; D gene: NA; V gene: TRBV2; CDR3 protein: CASSVWGVHGYTF; CDR3 DNA: TGTGCCAGCAGTGTCTGGGGGGTCCACGGCTACACCTTC